The 13 T cell receptor beta chains below were found in one sample sequenced in a study of breast tumors, draining lymph nodes, adjacent tissues. The lymph nodes were axillary draining lymph nodes from breast cancer patients. One entry per CDR3 protein results from TCRdb running MiXCR on the multiplex PCR reads. The table records about 140,000 distinct CDR3 sequences, about 20% of them present only once. The material sequenced was axillary lymph node tissue. These receptors all come from a female donor with breast cancer. Some clones in this sample may be carry-over from other donors' samples.

This clonotype was observed at least ten times. V usage is TRBV4-3 and J usage is TRBJ2-1; 12 bases are shared with TRBD2. The J segment lost 1 base and the V segment lost 1 base, leaving 8 bases of the junction unmatched. Germline values: CDR1 LGHNA, CDR2 YSLEER. The CDR3 totals 19 residues. The CDR3 DNA is TGCGCCAGCAGCCAAGGAGGACTAGCGGGAATGGTATCCTACAATGAGCAGTTCTTC. Translated, it gives CASSQGGLAGMVSYNEQFF.

With respect to this clonotype: Just one base apart from a much larger clone, this may be a read error. The chain has TRBV29-1 and TRBJ2-2; D perhaps matches TRBD1 (6 bases). The CDR3 totals 14 residues. Germline values: CDR1 SQVTM, CDR2 ANQGSEA. The CDR3 DNA sequence: TGCAGCATTAGCCAGGGGCTGGACACCGGGGAGCTGGTTTTT. Translating it yields CSISQGLDTGELVF.

On this clonotype: A much larger clone lies a single base off, so this may be a read error. The CDR3 does not end in the conserved phenylalanine or tryptophan, so this is likely a read error. This sequence joins TRBV27 and TRBJ2-1; 12 positions match TRBD1. The CDR3 covers 14 residues. The trim removed 7 bases at V and 8 bases at J, leaving 6 bases unmatched. From germline, CDR1 is MNHEY and CDR2 SMNVEV (reference sequence). The CDR3: CASTPGTGGHEQFL. CDR3 nucleotide sequence: TGTGCCAGCACCCCAGGGACAGGGGGCCATGAGCAGTTCCTC.

This clonotype was counted at least ten times. V gene TRBV5-1 combines with J gene TRBJ1-5; 8 bases align to TRBD1. Germline CDR1 reads SGHRS; CDR2 reads YFSETQ. This CDR3 spans 15 amino acids. Germline trimming cut 4 bases from V and 1 base from J; bases unmatched to any gene: 4. The CDR3 nucleotides are TGCGCCAGCAGCCCATGGACAGGGAGCAATCAGCCCCAGCATTTT. This sequence encodes CASSPWTGSNQPQHF.

This clonotype was counted a few times. This sequence joins TRBV9 and TRBJ2-1, with TRBD2 as a possible D gene (6 bases). The CDR3 loop spans 13 amino acids. Looked up from germline, CDR1 is SGDLS and CDR2 is YYNGEE. Deletions cut 2 bases from V and 8 bases from J, with 11 bases between. CDR3 coding DNA: TGTGCCAGCAGCGTCGGCGGGATTTATGAGCAGTTCTTC. Protein sequence: CASSVGGIYEQFF.

This clonotype was observed many times. The chain uses TRBV9 and TRBJ2-1, with 9 bases that match TRBD1. The CDR3 totals 16 residues. Per germline, CDR1 SGDLS and CDR2 YYNGEE. The V and J ends lost 4 bases and 0 bases, in that order; junction bases with no gene match: 5. The CDR3, as DNA: TGTGCCAGCAGCCCCCGGGGACAGGGCTCCTACAATGAGCAGTTCTTC. Protein sequence: CASSPRGQGSYNEQFF.

This clonotype was seen repeatedly, ten times or more. The V and J genes are TRBV11-2 and TRBJ2-3; D may match TRBD1 or TRBD2 (5 bases each). With 3 bases removed from V and 4 bases from J, the gap between germline ends came to 11 bases. CDR3 size: 14 residues. Germline loops: CDR1 SGHAT, CDR2 FQNNGV. The CDR3 protein is CASSLGTEADTQYF. The CDR3 DNA follows: TGTGCCAGCAGCTTGGGGACCGAGGCAGATACGCAGTATTTT.

By share of the sample, this clonotype is medium-sized. This chain uses TRBV24-1 with TRBJ2-1; TRBD1 agrees at 12 bases. The ends lost 7 bases at V and 8 bases at J; junction bases unmatched: 8. Looked up from germline, CDR1 is KGHDR and CDR2 is SFDVKD. The CDR3 runs 15 residues. CDR3 DNA sequence: TGTGCCACCAGCCCACCGGGACAGGGGGCTGATGAGCAGTTCTTC. It specifies CATSPPGQGADEQFF.

This clonotype was counted between two and nine times. J is TRBJ2-1 and V is TRBV7-2; 10 positions agree with TRBD2. Per germline, CDR1 SGHTA and CDR2 FQGNSA. This CDR3 is built from 16 residues. V trimming: 4 bases; J trimming: 9 bases; junction bases outside the gene matches: 12. Here the CDR3 reads CASSSAGLAGVGEQFF. The CDR3 nucleotides read TGTGCCAGCAGCTCCGCCGGGCTAGCGGGAGTCGGTGAGCAGTTCTTC.

This clonotype was detected many times. The chain joins TRBV6-4 to TRBJ2-1; the D gene could be TRBD1 or TRBD2 (5 bases each). Per germline, CDR1 MRHNA and CDR2 SNTAGT. Deletions cut 4 bases from V and 6 bases from J, with 10 bases between. This CDR3 contains 13 residues. CDR3 amino acids: CASSGERGNEQFF. The CDR3 region has the DNA TGTGCCAGCAGTGGCGAGAGGGGCAATGAGCAGTTCTTC.

The chain joins TRBV14 to TRBJ2-1; no definite D call. CDR3 size: 11 residues. In germline, CDR1 is SGHDN, CDR2 FVKESK. V dropped 2 bases and J dropped 9 bases, with 5 bases sitting between them. CDR3 residues: CASSQYVEQFF. CDR3 in DNA: TGTGCCAGCAGCCAATACGTTGAGCAGTTCTTC.

Remarks on this clonotype: A read error may be the cause here, since a much bigger clone is one base away. The chain combines TRBV7-2 with TRBJ2-2; the D call may be TRBD1 or TRBD2 (5 bases each). The CDR3 loop spans 14 amino acids. The germline V gene encodes CDR1 SGHTA and CDR2 FQGNSA. The CDR3 reads CASSRDQLTGELVF. Written as DNA, the CDR3 is TGTGCCAGCAGCCGGGACCAACTCACCGGGGAGCTGGTTTTT.

In this sample, this clonotype turned up many times. The rearrangement joins TRBV5-1 to TRBJ2-2; a weak D match, TRBD2 (6 bases). The length of the CDR3 is 16 residues. V was cut by 0 bases and J by 8 bases, with 17 bases left in between. Germline V CDR1 and CDR2: SGHRS, YFSETQ. The CDR3 loop reads CASSLGLRTIAGELFF. The CDR3 DNA reads TGCGCCAGCAGCTTGGGGCTTCGGACTATAGCGGGGGAGCTGTTTTTT.